This is a list of T cell receptor beta chains from one sample in a study of TIL therapy for anti-PD-1-resistant metastatic lung cancer. TCRdb's copy holds only in-frame clones and misses some; the assay was immunoSEQ multiplex PCR. The data contain more than 50,000 clones, roughly 84% of them singletons. The input for sequencing was blood, taken at baseline. These receptors came from a person aged 25-80 years with non-small cell lung cancer. CDR3s include the opening cysteine and the closing phenylalanine or tryptophan. Each record gives: D gene, clone size, V gene, J gene, CDR3 protein, CDR3 DNA. A D gene is named only where the DNA matches it firmly. A row's size may be missing; if present it is once, few, many or a size class.

>.|.|TRBV5-1|TRBJ1-1
CASSLRSSELNTEAFF
TGCGCCAGCAGCTTGAGAAGTTCAGAGTTAAACACTGAAGCTTTCTTT
>.|.|TRBV5-1|TRBJ1-2
CASSVQEGNYGYTF
TGCGCCAGCTCCGTCCAAGAAGGCAACTATGGCTACACCTTC
>.|.|TRBV30|TRBJ2-2
CAWSVAMTGELFF
TGTGCCTGGAGTGTTGCGATGACCGGGGAGCTGTTTTTT
>TRBD2|once|TRBV12-5|TRBJ2-2
CASGLTGLGVGTGELFF
TGTGCTAGTGGTTTGACGGGACTAGGTGTGGGCACCGGGGAGCTGTTTTTT
>.|.|TRBV5-1|TRBJ1-1
CASRPVPNTEAFF
TGCGCCAGCAGACCCGTCCCGAACACTGAAGCTTTCTTT
>.|.|TRBV27|TRBJ1-2
CASSLSLNYGYTF
TGTGCCAGCAGTTTATCCCTAAACTATGGCTACACCTTC
>.|.|TRBV18|TRBJ2-4
CASSQAKNIQYF
TGTGCCAGCTCCCAAGCCAAAAACATTCAGTACTTC
>.|.|TRBV23-1|TRBJ1-5
CASSPYAGQPQHF
TGCGCCAGCAGTCCGTACGCAGGTCAGCCCCAGCATTTT
>TRBD1|.|TRBV12-3/TRBV12-4|TRBJ1-2
CASSLQGAFGYTF
TGTGCCAGCAGCCTACAGGGGGCCTTTGGCTACACCTTC
>.|.|TRBV20-1|TRBJ2-1
CSATRGEQFF
TGCAGTGCTACCCGTGGAGAGCAGTTCTTC
>.|.|TRBV5-6|TRBJ2-2
CASSWRAPGELFF
TGTGCCAGCAGCTGGAGAGCTCCCGGGGAGCTGTTTTTT
>.|.|TRBV5-1|TRBJ2-1
CASSPLSYNEQFF
TGCGCCAGCAGCCCCCTCTCCTACAATGAGCAGTTCTTC
>.|once|TRBV12-3/TRBV12-4|TRBJ2-7
CASSSPPGEQYF
TGTGCCAGCAGCTCCCCCCCGGGGGAGCAGTACTTC
>.|.|TRBV9|TRBJ2-1
CASSVGWDSYNEQFF
TGTGCCAGCAGCGTAGGGTGGGATTCCTACAATGAGCAGTTCTTC
>.|.|TRBV7-8|TRBJ1-2
CASSLGGFANYGYTF
TGTGCCAGCAGCTTAGGGGGATTTGCTAACTATGGCTACACCTTC
>.|.|TRBV24-1|TRBJ2-7
CATSDPSQGDEQYF
TGTGCCACCAGTGATCCAAGCCAGGGCGACGAGCAGTACTTC
>.|.|TRBV11-3|TRBJ2-3
CASSPCLPTSASTDTQYF
TGTGCCAGCAGCCCGTGCCTCCCGACTAGTGCTAGCACAGATACGCAGTATTTT
>TRBD1|.|TRBV5-1|TRBJ2-1
CASRRDRYNEQFF
TGCGCCAGCAGGCGGGACAGGTACAATGAGCAGTTCTTC
>.|.|TRBV5-1|TRBJ1-2
CASSLVGGSGYGYTF
TGCGCCAGCAGCTTGGTGGGGGGAAGCGGCTATGGCTACACCTTC
>TRBD1|.|TRBV6-5|TRBJ2-7
CASSKGDRAYEQYF
TGTGCCAGCAGCAAAGGGGACAGAGCCTACGAGCAGTACTTC
>.|.|TRBV10-3|TRBJ1-3
CAISESAVSGNTIYF
TGTGCCATCAGTGAGTCGGCAGTCTCTGGAAACACCATATATTTT
>.|.|TRBV5-1|TRBJ1-1
CASSVSRNTEAFF
TGCGCCAGCAGCGTTAGCCGGAACACTGAAGCTTTCTTT
>.|.|TRBV6-1|TRBJ2-7
CASSELPQGRYEQYF
TGTGCCAGCAGTGAGCTCCCACAAGGTCGCTACGAGCAGTACTTC
>.|.|TRBV27|TRBJ1-1
CASSGTMNTEAFF
TGTGCCAGCAGTGGGACCATGAACACTGAAGCTTTCTTT
>.|few|TRBV5-1|TRBJ1-2
CASSSGGDYGYTF
TGCGCCAGCAGCTCGGGAGGGGACTATGGCTACACCTTC
>.|.|TRBV27|TRBJ2-7
CASSSDGSVDEQYF
TGTGCCAGCAGTTCTGACGGGAGCGTCGACGAGCAGTACTTC
>TRBD1|.|TRBV18|TRBJ1-3
CASSQTGDGNTIYF
TGTGCCAGCTCGCAAACAGGGGACGGAAACACCATATATTTT
>.|.|TRBV5-1|TRBJ2-3
CASSLNPGGTDTQYF
TGCGCCAGCAGCTTAAACCCGGGGGGCACAGATACGCAGTATTTT
>TRBD2|.|TRBV28|TRBJ2-7
CASSYQLRTSGVEQYF
TGTGCCAGCAGTTACCAGCTCCGGACTAGCGGGGTGGAGCAGTACTTC
>TRBD2|few|TRBV7-9|TRBJ2-1
CASSLELTSGSFNEQFF
TGTGCCAGCAGCTTAGAACTGACTAGCGGGAGTTTCAATGAGCAGTTCTTC
>.|.|TRBV3-1/TRBV3-2|TRBJ1-3
CASSPELSAGNTIYF
TGTGCCAGCAGTCCGGAGCTCTCAGCTGGAAACACCATATATTTT
>.|.|TRBV5-1|TRBJ2-7
CASRVGQEVSYEQYF
TGCGCCAGCAGGGTAGGGCAGGAGGTCTCCTACGAGCAGTACTTC
>.|.|TRBV18|TRBJ2-4
CASHLPGAKNIQYF
TGTGCCAGCCACCTCCCGGGCGCCAAAAACATTCAGTACTTC
>.|.|TRBV12-5|TRBJ1-5
CASSIRGNNQPQHF
TGTGCTAGTAGCATCCGGGGCAACAATCAGCCCCAGCATTTT
>.|.|TRBV7-8|TRBJ2-5
CASSLKSKGGGSQYF
TGTGCCAGCAGCTTAAAATCAAAGGGAGGCGGAAGCCAGTACTTC
>TRBD2|.|TRBV14|TRBJ2-1
CASSQELAGAFEQFF
TGTGCCAGCAGCCAAGAGCTAGCGGGAGCCTTTGAGCAGTTCTTC
>.|.|TRBV7-9|TRBJ2-3
CASSFPLSPDTQYF
TGTGCCAGCAGCTTTCCCCTTAGCCCAGATACGCAGTATTTT
>TRBD1|once|TRBV3-1/TRBV3-2|TRBJ1-1
CASTPSQGARTEAFF
TGTGCCAGCACCCCGTCACAGGGGGCGCGCACTGAAGCTTTCTTT
>.|.|TRBV30|TRBJ2-3
CAWTGLDTQYF
TGTGCCTGGACAGGGCTAGATACGCAGTATTTT
>.|.|TRBV10-3|TRBJ1-1
CAISGTDDTEAFF
TGTGCCATCAGTGGGACCGACGACACTGAAGCTTTCTTT
>.|.|TRBV18|TRBJ2-1
CASSPPSLSYNEQFF
TGTGCCAGCTCACCACCGAGTCTCTCCTACAATGAGCAGTTCTTC
>TRBD1|few|TRBV6-2/TRBV6-3|TRBJ1-4
CASSYPGDRDRRVATNEKLFF
TGTGCCAGCAGTTACCCCGGAGACAGGGACAGGAGGGTTGCAACTAATGAAAAACTGTTTTTT
>.|.|TRBV19|TRBJ1-5
CASSIMDLNQPQHF
TGTGCCAGTAGTATTATGGACCTCAATCAGCCCCAGCATTTT
>.|.|TRBV28|TRBJ2-1
CASRIEGSYNEQFF
TGTGCCAGCAGAATTGAGGGTTCCTACAATGAGCAGTTCTTC
>TRBD1|once|TRBV27|TRBJ2-1
CASSSHETRRDSYNEQFF
TGTGCCAGCAGTTCCCATGAGACCCGCCGGGACAGCTACAATGAGCAGTTCTTC
>TRBD1|.|TRBV7-9|TRBJ1-4
CASSEKLTGTNEKLFF
TGTGCCAGCAGCGAGAAACTGACAGGGACTAATGAAAAACTGTTTTTT
>.|few|TRBV6-5|TRBJ1-6
CASSPGQRQLHF
TGTGCCAGCAGTCCGGGCCAGCGGCAGCTCCACTTT
>.|.|TRBV5-4|TRBJ2-1
CASSPKSVQHEQFF
TGTGCCAGCAGCCCCAAGAGTGTTCAGCATGAGCAGTTCTTC
>.|.|TRBV18|TRBJ2-3
CASSPYTDTQYF
TGTGCCAGCTCACCATACACAGATACGCAGTATTTT
>.|.|TRBV27|TRBJ1-1
CASARMNTEAFF
TGTGCCAGCGCCAGGATGAACACTGAAGCTTTCTTT
>TRBD2|.|TRBV5-1|TRBJ2-4
CASSLSGLAGGSNIQYF
TGCGCCAGCAGCCTCTCTGGACTAGCGGGAGGGAGTAACATTCAGTACTTC
>.|once|TRBV6-2/TRBV6-3|TRBJ2-7
CASSYEFYEQYF
TGTGCCAGCAGTTACGAGTTCTACGAGCAGTACTTC
>.|once|TRBV4-1|TRBJ2-3
CASSPLGLTSTDTQYF
TGCGCCAGCAGCCCCTTAGGACTCACTAGCACAGATACGCAGTATTTT
>.|.|TRBV7-9|TRBJ2-1
CASSLAENEQFF
TGTGCCAGCAGCTTAGCGGAAAATGAGCAGTTCTTC
>.|.|TRBV7-9|TRBJ2-5
CASAHRGQVETQYF
TGTGCCAGCGCCCACAGAGGCCAGGTGGAGACCCAGTACTTC
>.|few|TRBV7-9|TRBJ1-3
CASSQTDTIYF
TGTGCCAGCAGCCAAACTGACACCATATATTTT
>.|.|TRBV7-2|TRBJ1-3
CASSLHSGNTIYF
TGTGCCAGCAGCTTACACTCGGGAAACACCATATATTTT
>.|.|TRBV5-1|TRBJ2-7
CASSLEDRYEQYF
TGCGCCAGCAGCTTGGAGGACAGATACGAGCAGTACTTC
>.|.|TRBV4-1|TRBJ2-1
CASSQVKRSSYNEQFF
TGCGCCAGCAGCCAAGTTAAGCGTAGCTCCTACAATGAGCAGTTCTTC